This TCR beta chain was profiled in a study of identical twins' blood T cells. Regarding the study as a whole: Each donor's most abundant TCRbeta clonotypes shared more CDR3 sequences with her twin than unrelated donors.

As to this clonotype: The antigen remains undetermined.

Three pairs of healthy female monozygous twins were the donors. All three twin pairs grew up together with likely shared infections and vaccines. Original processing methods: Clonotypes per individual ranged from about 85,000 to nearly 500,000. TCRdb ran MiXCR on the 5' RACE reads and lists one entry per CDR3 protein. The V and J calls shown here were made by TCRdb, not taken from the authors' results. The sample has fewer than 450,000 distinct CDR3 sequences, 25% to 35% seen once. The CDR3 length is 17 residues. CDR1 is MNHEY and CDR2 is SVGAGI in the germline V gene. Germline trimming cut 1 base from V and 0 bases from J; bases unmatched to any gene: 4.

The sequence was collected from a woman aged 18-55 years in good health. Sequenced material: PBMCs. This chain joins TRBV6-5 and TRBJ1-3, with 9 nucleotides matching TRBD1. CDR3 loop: CASSYWGQGSSGNTIYF. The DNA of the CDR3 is TGTGCCAGCAGTTACTGGGGACAGGGCTCCTCTGGAAACACCATATATTTT.